This T cell receptor (beta chain) was identified in a study of beta chain features in type 1 diabetes. Note on this clone: Its antigen is unknown.

This CDR3 contains 15 residues. Germline lookup yields CDR1 SGDLS and CDR2 YYNGEE. Expressed TCRB transcripts were sequenced after all isolated RNA was converted to cDNA. Libraries were prepared by immunoSEQ multiplex PCR; TCRdb keeps only in-frame clonotypes and omits some of them. The sample shows a few hundred thousand clones, 9.5% to 13% of them seen only once. Whole-study findings and limits: Shorter TCRB CDR3s, moderately but significantly so, marked every one of the four CD4+ subsets in Type 1 diabetes patients. The naive, central memory and Treg TCRB repertoires showed an apparent similarity that was greater among patients than among healthy donors. Patients with type 1 diabetes carried fewer insertions and had more deletions at their VDJ junctions.

The TCR was taken from a man between 18 and 35 years old in good health. The chain combines TRBV9 with TRBJ2-5, with TRBD2 matching 8 bases. Near its end, the DNA agrees better with TRBJ2-7, so the J call may be wrong. Sequencing was done on a sample of central memory CD4+ T cells from blood. CDR3 sequence reads: CASSASGTRLNEQYF. Written as DNA, the CDR3 is TGTGCCAGCAGCGCATCCGGGACTAGGTTAAACGAGCAGTACTTC.